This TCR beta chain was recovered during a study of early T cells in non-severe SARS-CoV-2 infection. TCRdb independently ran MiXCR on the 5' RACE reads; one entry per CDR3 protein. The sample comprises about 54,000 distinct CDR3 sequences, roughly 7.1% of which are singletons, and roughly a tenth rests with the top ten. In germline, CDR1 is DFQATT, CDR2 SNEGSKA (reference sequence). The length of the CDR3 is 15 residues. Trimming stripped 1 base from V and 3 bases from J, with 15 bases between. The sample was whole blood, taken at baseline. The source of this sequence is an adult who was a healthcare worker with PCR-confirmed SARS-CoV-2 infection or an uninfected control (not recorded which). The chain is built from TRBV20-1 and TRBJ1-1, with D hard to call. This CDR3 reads CSARAPGRWDTEAFF. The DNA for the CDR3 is TGCAGTGCTAGAGCCCCCGGTCGATGGGACACTGAAGCTTTCTTT.